The rows below give T cell receptor beta chains drawn from one sample of a study of T cells after yellow fever vaccination. TCRdb recomputed calls from the 5' RACE reads with MiXCR, one row per CDR3 protein. The table has 250,000 to 400,000 distinct CDR3 sequences, 3.5% to 5% seen once; the top ten hold roughly 19%. The sequencing here drew on PBMCs, taken 15 days after the yellow fever booster vaccination. The receptors come from a man between 18 and 35 years old who received the YFV17D yellow fever vaccine. Each CDR3 is given with its conserved first and last residue. Each record gives: clone size, J gene, V gene, D gene, CDR3 protein, CDR3 DNA. The D gene is left open where the match is weak. The listing skips clone size in some rows; elsewhere it reads once, few, many or a size class.

many | TRBJ2-5 | TRBV5-1 | TRBD2 | CASSRTSGEETQYF | TGCGCCAGCAGCCGGACTAGCGGTGAAGAGACCCAGTACTTC
few | TRBJ1-4 | TRBV18 | - | CASSPTGPGSPEKLFF | TGTGCCAGCTCACCCACTGGGCCCGGGAGCCCCGAAAAACTGTTTTTT
many | TRBJ2-7 | TRBV20-1 | - | CSARPPGGDYEQYF | TGCAGTGCCAGACCCCCCGGGGGTGACTACGAGCAGTACTTC
many | TRBJ2-5 | TRBV2 | - | CASNQLDQETQYF | TGTGCCAGCAATCAGCTAGACCAAGAGACCCAGTACTTC
- | TRBJ2-5 | TRBV20-1 | TRBD2 | CSASKGAGSQETQYF | TGCAGTGCTAGCAAGGGAGCGGGGTCCCAAGAGACCCAGTACTTC
many | TRBJ2-1 | TRBV9 | - | CASSVGGASYNEQFF | TGTGCCAGCAGCGTAGGGGGGGCTTCCTACAATGAGCAGTTCTTC
many | TRBJ2-3 | TRBV12-3/TRBV12-4 | - | CASSLGAVDTQYF | TGTGCCAGCAGTTTGGGAGCGGTAGATACGCAGTATTTT
- | TRBJ1-3 | TRBV6-6 | - | CASRAQGADRNTIYF | TGTGCCAGCAGAGCCCAGGGAGCGGATCGCAACACCATATATTTT
many | TRBJ2-3 | TRBV29-1 | - | CSLSPGGNTQYF | TGCAGCCTCTCCCCAGGGGGGAATACGCAGTATTTT
many | TRBJ2-5 | TRBV20-1 | - | CSATDIEGWETQYF | TGCAGTGCTACCGACATCGAAGGGTGGGAGACCCAGTACTTC
- | TRBJ2-5 | TRBV5-4 | - | CASSKEVAYQETQYF | TGTGCCAGCAGCAAGGAGGTTGCGTACCAAGAGACCCAGTACTTC
many | TRBJ2-1 | TRBV19 | TRBD1 | CASSARTGGQGEQFF | TGTGCCAGTAGTGCGAGGACAGGGGGCCAGGGTGAGCAGTTCTTC
many | TRBJ1-5 | TRBV7-6 | - | CASSLGGGPRNNQPQHF | TGTGCCAGCAGCTTAGGCGGGGGGCCGCGCAACAATCAGCCCCAGCATTTT
many | TRBJ1-1 | TRBV20-1 | TRBD1 | CSAIRGGDEAFF | TGCAGTGCTATCAGAGGGGGCGATGAAGCTTTCTTT
many | TRBJ2-7 | TRBV7-2 | TRBD2 | CASSPTSGVYEQYF | TGTGCCAGCAGTCCCACTAGCGGGGTCTATGAGCAGTACTTC
- | TRBJ2-1 | TRBV27 | - | CASSLTGAGSYNEQFF | TGTGCCAGCAGTTTAACAGGGGCGGGGTCCTACAATGAGCAGTTCTTC
many | TRBJ2-5 | TRBV4-2 | - | CASSQAGVQETQYF | TGTGCCAGCAGCCAAGCGGGGGTGCAAGAGACCCAGTACTTC
- | TRBJ1-6 | TRBV30 | - | CAWSARYNSPLHF | TGTGCCTGGAGTGCCAGGTATAATTCACCCCTCCACTTT
many | TRBJ2-3 | TRBV11-2 | - | CASSLSVDTQYF | TGTGCCAGCAGCTTATCGGTGGATACGCAGTATTTT
many | TRBJ2-7 | TRBV18 | - | CASSPSPGDYEQYF | TGTGCCAGCTCCCCCTCACCCGGGGACTACGAGCAGTACTTC
- | TRBJ2-3 | TRBV7-2 | TRBD2 | CASSFQAGGADTQYF | TGTGCCAGCAGCTTCCAAGCGGGGGGCGCAGATACGCAGTATTTT
few | TRBJ2-5 | TRBV10-3 | - | CAISPDIRQTQYF | TGTGCCATCAGTCCGGACATCCGACAGACCCAGTACTTC
many | TRBJ1-1 | TRBV2 | - | CASRGNRNTEAFF | TGTGCCAGCCGGGGGAACAGGAACACTGAAGCTTTCTTT
- | TRBJ1-5 | TRBV6-5 | - | CASSPLGDSNQPQHF | TGTGCCAGCAGCCCCCTAGGGGATAGCAATCAGCCCCAGCATTTT
- | TRBJ2-3 | TRBV5-4 | - | CASSFLVSSTDTQYF | TGTGCCAGCAGCTTTCTGGTCTCCAGCACAGATACGCAGTATTTT
- | TRBJ2-3 | TRBV12-3/TRBV12-4 | - | CASSLISPRRGSTDTQYF | TGTGCCAGCAGTTTAATCTCCCCCCGCCGAGGGAGCACAGATACGCAGTATTTT
few | TRBJ2-7 | TRBV5-1 | - | CASSLWRNEQYF | TGCGCCAGCAGCTTGTGGAGAAACGAGCAGTACTTC
- | TRBJ1-1 | TRBV25-1 | - | CASSNPPGTAGSEAFF | TGTGCCAGCAGTAACCCGCCGGGGACGGCGGGGTCTGAAGCTTTCTTT
many | TRBJ2-7 | TRBV6-5 | - | CASSISGVYEQYF | TGTGCCAGCAGTATATCAGGGGTCTACGAGCAGTACTTC
few | TRBJ2-5 | TRBV10-3 | TRBD2 | CAIGLAGAEETQYF | TGTGCCATCGGTCTAGCGGGGGCCGAAGAGACCCAGTACTTC
many | TRBJ1-3 | TRBV12-3/TRBV12-4 | - | CATLRGNSGNTIYF | TGTGCCACTTTACGGGGAAACTCTGGAAACACCATATATTTT
few | TRBJ1-6 | TRBV2 | - | CASRRDGDSPLHF | TGTGCCAGCAGAAGGGACGGGGATTCACCCCTCCACTTT
many | TRBJ1-5 | TRBV7-8 | - | CASSVRAFGNQPQHF | TGTGCCAGCAGCGTCAGGGCTTTTGGCAATCAGCCCCAGCATTTT
many | TRBJ2-4 | TRBV5-1 | - | CASSLRGFIAKNIQYF | TGCGCCAGCAGCTTGCGGGGCTTCATAGCCAAAAACATTCAGTACTTC
many | TRBJ2-3 | TRBV7-6 | - | CASSLNGFTDTQYF | TGTGCCAGCAGCTTAAACGGATTCACAGATACGCAGTATTTT
few | TRBJ2-7 | TRBV15 | - | CATSRDTESYEVQYF | TGTGCCACCAGCAGAGATACAGAGAGCTACGAAGTGCAGTACTTC
many | TRBJ2-6 | TRBV4-3 | TRBD1 | CASSQTGAGANVLTF | TGCGCCAGCAGCCAAACAGGGGCTGGGGCCAACGTCCTGACTTTC
many | TRBJ2-2 | TRBV19 | - | CASSTGLTNTGELFF | TGTGCCAGTAGTACGGGACTTACGAACACCGGGGAGCTGTTTTTT
- | TRBJ2-1 | TRBV7-9 | - | CASRIITGSGPYNEQFF | TGTGCCAGCAGGATCATTACGGGGAGCGGCCCCTACAATGAGCAGTTCTTC
many | TRBJ1-4 | TRBV15 | - | CATSRERGANEKLFF | TGTGCCACCAGCAGAGAGCGGGGAGCTAATGAAAAACTGTTTTTT
many | TRBJ2-7 | TRBV4-1 | - | CASSQGPTVPIGEQYF | TGCGCCAGCAGCCAAGGCCCGACGGTGCCAATTGGGGAGCAGTACTTC
few | TRBJ2-5 | TRBV9 | - | CASSSQELGVQETQYF | TGTGCCAGCAGCTCCCAGGAGCTTGGGGTACAAGAGACCCAGTACTTC